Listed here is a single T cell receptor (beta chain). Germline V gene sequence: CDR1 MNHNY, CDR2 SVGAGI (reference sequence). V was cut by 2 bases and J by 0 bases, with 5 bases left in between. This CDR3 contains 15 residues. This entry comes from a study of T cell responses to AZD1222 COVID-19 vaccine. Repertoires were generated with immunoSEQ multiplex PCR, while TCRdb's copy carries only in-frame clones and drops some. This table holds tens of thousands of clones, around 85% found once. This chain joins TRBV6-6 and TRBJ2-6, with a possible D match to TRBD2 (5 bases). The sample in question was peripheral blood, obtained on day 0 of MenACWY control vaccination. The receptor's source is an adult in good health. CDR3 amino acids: CASSYEGSGANVLTF. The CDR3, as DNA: TGTGCCAGCAGTTACGAGGGCTCTGGGGCCAACGTCCTGACTTTC.